This entry lists 11 T cell receptor beta chains sequenced from one sample in a study of cytomegalovirus exposure and HLA in healthy donors. Both 60 Vbeta primers and 13 Jbeta primers went into the PCR. Method: immunoSEQ multiplex PCR; TCRdb's copy keeps in-frame clones and lacks some. Here the sample spans 130,000 to 150,000 clones, about 72% being singletons. Input material: PBMCs. These receptors were obtained from a man aged 35 to 55 in good health and CMV-seronegative.

This clone showed up just a few times. The CDR3 sequence: CASSPYGTPPWPEAFF. The CDR3 bases are TGTGCCAGCAGTCCTTACGGGACACCCCCATGGCCTGAAGCTTTCTTT. The chain has TRBV27 and TRBJ1-1; D is possibly TRBD1 (6 bases). Germline CDR1 is MNHEY and CDR2 is SMNVEV (reference sequence). V was cut by 5 bases and J by 6 bases, with 22 bases left in between. CDR3 length: 16 amino acids.

The CDR3 DNA is TGTGCCAGCAGCTTTCCACAGGGGGCAGGTACTGAAGCTTTCTTT. It codes for CASSFPQGAGTEAFF. The genes are TRBV11-2 and TRBJ1-1; 9 bases agree with TRBD1. CDR1 and CDR2 (germline): SGHAT, FQNNGV. This CDR3 has 15 residues. After removal of 3 bases from V and 5 bases from J, the junction contained 7 bases not matched to a gene.

The V call is TRBV4-3, the J call TRBJ2-1; 8 bases map to TRBD2. Germline CDR1 reads LGHNA; CDR2 reads YSLEER. The V gene end was trimmed by 4 bases and the J gene end by 4 bases; junction bases not matched to a gene: 6. CDR3 length: 15 amino acids. CDR3: CASSPGLAGYNEQFF. The CDR3 DNA reads as TGCGCCAGCAGCCCCGGTCTAGCGGGTTACAATGAGCAGTTCTTC.

This chain uses TRBV2 with TRBJ2-2; 7 positions agree with TRBD1. Per the germline V gene, CDR1 is SNHLY and CDR2 is FYNNEI. V lost 7 bases and J lost 1; bases outside the gene matches: 3. The CDR3 has 14 residues. CDR3 in amino acids: CASKGTVNTGELFF. In nucleotides, the CDR3 is TGTGCCAGCAAAGGGACAGTGAACACCGGGGAGCTGTTTTTT. The full variable domain, in which reference TRBV2 and TRBJ2-2 provide the parts outside the CDR3, is EPEVTQTPSHQVTQMGQEVILRCVPISNHLYFYWYRQILGQKVEFLVSFYNNEISEKSEIFDDQFSVERPDGSNFTLKIRSTKLEDSAMYFCASKGTVNTGELFFGEGSRLTVL.

The chain has TRBV7-7 and TRBJ2-7; weak D call: TRBD2 (7 bases). CDR1 is SSHAT, CDR2 FNYEAQ, per germline (reference sequence). The CDR3 contains 15 residues. V lost 7 bases, J lost 5 bases, and 21 bases lay in between. CDR3 protein: CASTPIGGAVDEQYF. CDR3 coding DNA: TGTGCCAGCACCCCCATTGGGGGGGCCGTGGACGAGCAGTACTTC.

This clone came up a few times. The rearrangement uses TRBV7-6 and TRBJ2-3, with 7 bases identical to TRBD1. Unmatched junction bases numbered 2, after V lost 0 bases and J lost 2 bases. The germline V gene encodes CDR1 SGHVS and CDR2 FNYEAQ. The CDR3 sequence is 15 residues long. The CDR3 DNA sequence: TGTGCCAGCAGCTTAGCCGGGACAGACACAGATACGCAGTATTTT. Translating gives CASSLAGTDTDTQYF.

This clone showed up just a few times. The DNA of the CDR3 is TGTGCCAGCAGGAGAGACAGGGGCTCTAGCTCCTACGAGCAGTACTTC. This gives the protein CASRRDRGSSSYEQYF. The rearrangement links TRBV2 to TRBJ2-7, with TRBD1 matching over 8 bases. The CDR3 length is 16 residues. V shed 6 bases and J 0 bases; nucleotides not matched to a gene: 10. Germline V gives CDR1 SNHLY, CDR2 FYNNEI.

The CDR3 protein is CASSEAAPGQGTDEQFF. DNA of the CDR3: TGTGCCAGCAGTGAAGCGGCCCCGGGACAGGGTACCGATGAGCAGTTCTTC. The genes are TRBV2 and TRBJ2-1, with TRBD1 matching 9 bases. The V segment lost 0 bases and the J segment 8 bases; nucleotides outside the gene matches: 11. This CDR3 region has 17 residues. In germline, CDR1 is SNHLY, CDR2 FYNNEI.

The chain employs TRBV7-7 and TRBJ2-7; maybe TRBD1 (7 bases). The V and J ends lost 1 base and 6 bases respectively, with 10 bases between them. The CDR3 is 13 amino acids. Germline CDR1 SSHAT, CDR2 FNYEAQ (reference sequence). The CDR3, as DNA: TGTGCCAGCAGCTTAGACAGGGGAGGCGAGCAGTACTTC. Protein product: CASSLDRGGEQYF.

The chain employs TRBV21-1 and TRBJ1-5; the table calls TRBD1, which could not be checked here. TRBV21-1 is assigned pseudogene status. The CDR3 has 15 residues. The CDR3 loop reads CASSKQARGNQPQHF. CDR3 coding DNA: TGTGCCAGCAGCAAACAGGCCAGGGGCAATCAGCCCCAGCATTTT.

The rearrangement joins TRBV7-2 to TRBJ1-1; D is ambiguous. This CDR3 has 12 residues. Germline CDR1 and CDR2: SGHTA and FQGNSA. V lost 2 bases and J lost 9, with 10 bases in between. CDR3 sequence: CASSLTVTQAFF. CDR3 DNA sequence: TGTGCCAGCAGCTTAACAGTCACGCAAGCTTTCTTT.